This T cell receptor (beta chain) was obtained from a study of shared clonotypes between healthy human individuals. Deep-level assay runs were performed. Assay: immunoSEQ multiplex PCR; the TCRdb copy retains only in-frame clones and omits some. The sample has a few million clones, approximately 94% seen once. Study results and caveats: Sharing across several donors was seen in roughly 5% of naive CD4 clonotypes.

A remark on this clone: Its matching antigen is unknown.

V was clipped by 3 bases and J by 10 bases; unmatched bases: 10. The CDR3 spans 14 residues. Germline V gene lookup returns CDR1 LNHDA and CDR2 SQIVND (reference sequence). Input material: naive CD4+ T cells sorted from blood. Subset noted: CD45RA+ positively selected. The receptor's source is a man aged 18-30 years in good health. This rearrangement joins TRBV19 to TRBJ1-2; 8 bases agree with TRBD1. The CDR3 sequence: CASSIPNGQGNYTF. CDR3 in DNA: TGTGCCAGTAGTATCCCAAACGGACAGGGAAACTACACCTTC. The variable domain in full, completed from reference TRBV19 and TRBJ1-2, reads DGGITQSPKYLFRKEGQNVTLSCEQNLNHDAMYWYRQDPGQGLRLIYYSQIVNDFQKGDIAEGYSVSREKKESFPLTVTSAQKNPTAFYLCASSIPNGQGNYTFGSGTRLTVV.